The 9 T cell receptor beta chains in this list originate from one sample, sequenced in a study of T cells of healthy individuals. TCRdb ran MiXCR on the 5' RACE reads and lists one entry per CDR3 protein. The sample holds around 80,000 distinct CDR3 sequences, roughly 5.1% seen once. These TCRs come from a female donor in good health.

In its sample, this clonotype was seen many times. The rearrangement uses TRBV28 and TRBJ1-1; D uncertain. The germline V and J ends were trimmed by 2 bases and 0 bases, with 10 bases remaining between them. The V gene's germline CDR1 is MDHEN and CDR2 SYDVKM. The CDR3 has 15 residues. Here the CDR3 reads CASSLQALMNTEAFF. The CDR3 nucleotides are TGTGCCAGCAGTTTACAGGCGTTAATGAACACTGAAGCTTTCTTT.

This clonotype was seen many times. The J gene is TRBJ2-3, the V gene TRBV20-1; D not resolved. Germline V gene lookup returns CDR1 DFQATT and CDR2 SNEGSKA (reference sequence). This CDR3 spans 14 amino acids. The CDR3 is CSASTDGLLGTQYF. DNA for the CDR3: TGCAGCGCCAGTACTGACGGGCTGCTGGGGACGCAGTATTTT.

In this sample, this clonotype turned up many times. The rearrangement links TRBV6-2 or TRBV6-3 to TRBJ1-5; D possibly corresponds to TRBD1 (5 bases). Trimming took 0 bases from V and 1 from J, leaving 16 bases between them. Germline V gives CDR1 MNHEY, CDR2 SVGEGT. The CDR3 is 18 amino acids. Here the CDR3 reads CASSYSPGSPGSNQPQHF. The CDR3, as DNA: TGTGCCAGCAGTTACTCCCCCGGGTCTCCAGGGAGCAATCAGCCCCAGCATTTT.

The chain is built from TRBV2 and TRBJ2-7; D assignment may be TRBD1 or TRBD2 (6 bases each). V gave up 7 bases and J gave up 2 bases, with 12 bases separating them. Germline V lookup: CDR1 SNHLY, CDR2 FYNNEI. This CDR3 contains 13 residues. The CDR3 sequence: CASNRGQAYEQYF. The CDR3 nucleotides are TGTGCCAGCAACCGGGGGCAAGCCTACGAGCAGTACTTC.

This clonotype occurred many times. J is TRBJ1-5 and V is TRBV20-1; possibly TRBD1 for D (5 bases). Trimming removed 3 bases from V and 7 bases from J, with 16 bases in between. The CDR3 consists of 14 residues. From germline, CDR1 is DFQATT and CDR2 SNEGSKA (reference sequence). The CDR3 DNA is TGCAGTGCTAGGGACCCCAGGGATCGGCAGCCCCAGCATTTT. Translated, it gives CSARDPRDRQPQHF.

This clonotype has at least ten counts. The gene calls are TRBV27 and TRBJ2-5, with D tentatively TRBD1 (6 bases). The V gene's germline CDR1 is MNHEY and CDR2 SMNVEV (reference sequence). The CDR3 contains 13 residues. V was shortened by 6 bases and J by 4 bases, with 12 bases between the two germline ends. The CDR3 DNA reads as TGTGCCAGCAGGGGGGACAACCCAGAGACCCAGTACTTC. This sequence encodes CASRGDNPETQYF.

There are many counts of this clonotype. CDR3 region: CASSWDGDSTSEAFF. The CDR3 DNA is TGTGCCAGCAGTTGGGACGGAGACTCAACATCTGAAGCTTTCTTT. The V and J genes are TRBV28 and TRBJ1-1, with D possibly matching TRBD1 (5 bases). V shed 4 bases and J shed 6 bases, with 18 bases lying between them. CDR1 and CDR2 from the germline V gene are MDHEN and SYDVKM. The CDR3 contains 15 residues.

The chain carries TRBV29-1 and TRBJ2-1; 8 nucleotides line up with TRBD2. Germline CDR1 and CDR2: SQVTM and ANQGSEA. J gave up 9 bases and V 4 bases, and 35 bases lay outside the gene matches. CDR3 length equals 22 residues. This CDR3 reads CSVVLPANRYGGGLASVFEQFF. Written as DNA, the CDR3 is TGCAGCGTTGTCCTCCCCGCGAATAGGTACGGAGGAGGACTAGCATCCGTGTTTGAGCAGTTCTTC.

This clonotype was counted ten times or more. The chain has TRBV7-9 and TRBJ1-1, with no clear D. Trimming shortened V by 2 bases and J by 8 bases, and 12 bases separated the two germline ends. This CDR3 is 13 amino acids long. Looked up from germline, CDR1 is SEHNR and CDR2 is FQNEAQ (reference sequence). This chain's CDR3 is CASSLLAPWEAFF. As DNA, the CDR3 is TGTGCCAGCAGCTTACTTGCCCCTTGGGAAGCTTTCTTT.